The sequence of this T cell receptor (beta chain) was determined in a study of PD-1 blockade in classical Hodgkin lymphoma (dated by TCRdb to 2018 to 2021). For the study in its entirety: Nivolumab dosing was 3 mg/kg intravenously every 2 weeks, continuing until either disease progression or unacceptable toxicity. The study used TCR beta sequencing and CyTOF to define a peripheral blood immune signature of response to PD-1 blockade in classical Hodgkin lymphoma. The paper's findings and limits, for the study overall: CD4+ but not CD8+ TCR diversity rose significantly by C4D1 (p=0.0027 vs p=0.16), most apparent in complete responders (p=0.02). Only a single clinical trial cohort was studied, and what caused the repertoire differences, possibly disease activity or prior therapy, remained undefined. Among trial patients, those achieving complete response had baseline diversity similar to that of newly diagnosed patients, while diversity was significantly lower in partial responders and progressors. Baseline TCR diversity was reported to be lower in newly diagnosed patients than in healthy donors and to be lower still in relapsed/refractory patients. Lower diversity was observed in patients in whom nivolumab was started less than 1 year after ASCT, and these patients were excluded from later analyses so that confounding by immune reconstitution would be avoided.

Taken with the paper, the label for time point translates to: cycle 4 day 1 (C4D1), after less than 7 weeks of nivolumab. Relapse after autologous stem cell transplantation had occurred in all trial patients, and cohorts A, B and C were distinguished by prior brentuximab vedotin exposure. The trial cohort included 50 to 70 patients with relapsed/refractory classical Hodgkin lymphoma, and each patient had a best overall response of complete response, partial response or progressive disease. Trial patients were treated with single-agent nivolumab in the multi-cohort phase II CheckMate 205 trial. An independent review committee assessed best overall response by applying the 2007 International Working Group response criteria. Trial PBMCs were collected immediately before nivolumab initiation (C1D1) and during therapy at cycle 2 day 1 and cycle 4 day 1. Peripheral blood was collected in 8 mL Vacutainer Cell Preparation Tubes, from which PBMCs were isolated by centrifugation and then cryopreserved.

Genomic DNA was isolated using the Qiagen DNeasy kit from unsorted PBMCs as well as from negatively selected CD4+ and CD8+ fractions. Using primers that anneal to V and J segments, immunoSEQ multiplex PCR amplified the TCR beta CDR3 regions. A synthetic immune receptor repertoire was used to minimize amplification bias, and any residual bias was removed computationally once sequencing was done. The original pipeline was this. Custom Python scripts were used to quantify repertoire diversity as the Shannon entropy index. Unsorted, CD4+ and CD8+ repertoires were analyzed separately, except in combined analyses where CD4+ and CD8+ sequences were merged in silico. A clone counted as expanded when the clone's frequency after treatment rose at least 2-fold relative to C1D1, and clones undetected at baseline were given a pseudocount of 0.5. Singleton clones were defined as clones with 0 or 1 copy at C1D1, and non-singleton clones were defined as clones with 2 or more copies. Clones expanded in unsorted samples were assigned a CD4+, CD8+ or unknown annotation through matching of protein sequences in sorted samples from the same patient. Wilcoxon tests on paired samples were used to test changes in diversity from C1D1 to C4D1. The immuneACCESS repertoire file appears here via TCRdb, limited to in-frame rearrangements. These files lack a portion of the clones; in checked studies, under half of the deficit traces to unresolved V genes, and the cause of the others is not known. Clone size and the V and J calls come from that table; the DNA yielded D and trimming. The sample yields more than 40,000 clones; around 80% were counted once. The ten largest account for under 20% of the sample.

The CDR3 runs 13 amino acids, cysteine and phenylalanine included. Solely the CDR3 DNA is kept, with 39 bases framed from the first base. V drops 2 bases and J drops 7 bases, leaving 11 bases in between. Via the germline V gene, CDR1 is MDHEN and CDR2 SYDVKM. To note about this clone: What this receptor recognizes is not known. Per-base quality was not reported, and no clone a single base away is much larger than it.

Sequencing used peripheral blood mononuclear cells (PBMCs), obtained before the fourth cycle of nivolumab. This receptor was identified in a human donor with classical Hodgkin lymphoma. This chain is built from TRBV28 and TRBJ1-1; no D gene call is confident. The encoded CDR3 is CASSLDPLYEAFF. The DNA reads as follows: TGTGCCAGCAGTTTAGACCCCCTTTATGAAGCTTTCTTT. When the CDR3 is completed using the reference TRBV28 and TRBJ1-1 genes on either side, the full variable domain is DVKVTQSSRYLVKRTGEKVFLECVQDMDHENMFWYRQDPGLGLRLIYFSYDVKMKEKGDIPEGYSVSREKKERFSLILESASTNQTSMYLCASSLDPLYEAFFGQGTRLTVV.